This T cell receptor (beta chain) is from a study of control samples from healthy donors and cancer patients. Some clones are missing from TCRdb's copy, which holds only in-frame ones; the method was immunoSEQ multiplex PCR. Among approximately 100,000 clones listed, roughly 88% were seen once. The sample holds a few counts of this clone. The CDR3 has 14 amino acids. The germline gives CDR1 SGDLS, CDR2 YYNGEE. Germline trimming cut 3 bases from V and 4 bases from J; bases unmatched to any gene: 5. This sequence joins TRBV9 and TRBJ1-1, with 8 bases that match TRBD1. This TCR came from a man aged 30-40 years in good health. Sequencing was carried out using blood. In DNA form, the CDR3 reads TGTGCCAGCAGCGCTCTTACAGGGGGCACTGAAGCTTTCTTT. Protein: CASSALTGGTEAFF.